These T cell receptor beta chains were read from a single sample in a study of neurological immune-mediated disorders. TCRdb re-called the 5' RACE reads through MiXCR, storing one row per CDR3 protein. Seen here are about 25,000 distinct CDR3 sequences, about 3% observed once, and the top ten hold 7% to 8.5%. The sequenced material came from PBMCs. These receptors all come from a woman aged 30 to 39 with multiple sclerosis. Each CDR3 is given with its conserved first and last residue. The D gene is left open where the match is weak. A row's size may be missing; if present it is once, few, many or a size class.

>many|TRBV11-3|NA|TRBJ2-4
CASQGGAKKIQYF
TGTGCCTCGCAGGGGGGAGCCAAAAAAATTCAGTACTTC
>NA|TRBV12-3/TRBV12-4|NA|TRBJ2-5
CATRRVETQYF
TGTGCCACCCGGAGGGTGGAGACCCAGTACTTC
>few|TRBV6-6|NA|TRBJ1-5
CASSYPRTKYQPQHF
TGTGCCAGCAGTTACCCAAGGACTAAATATCAGCCCCAGCATTTT
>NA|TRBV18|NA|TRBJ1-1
CASSPREYTEAFF
TGTGCCAGCTCCCCCCGGGAGTACACTGAAGCTTTCTTT
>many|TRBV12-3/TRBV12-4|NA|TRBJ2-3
CASSLFDSPDTQYF
TGTGCCAGCAGTTTATTTGACTCCCCAGATACGCAGTATTTT
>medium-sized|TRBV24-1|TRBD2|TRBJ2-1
CATSDLGTSDYNEQFF
TGTGCCACCAGTGATTTGGGGACTAGCGATTACAATGAGCAGTTCTTC
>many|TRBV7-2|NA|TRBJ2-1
CASSLAGWGNEQFF
TGTGCCAGCAGCTTAGCAGGGTGGGGCAATGAGCAGTTCTTC
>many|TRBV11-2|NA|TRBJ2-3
CASTRTPPSEYF
TGTGCCAGCACCCGGACCCCGCCGTCGGAGTATTTT
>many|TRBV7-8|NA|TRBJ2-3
CASSLGLFTDTQYF
TGTGCCAGCAGCTTAGGGCTTTTCACAGATACGCAGTATTTT
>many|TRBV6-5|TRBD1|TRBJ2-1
CASSYPGTGSVREQFF
TGTGCCAGCAGTTACCCCGGGACAGGGTCCGTTCGAGAGCAGTTCTTC
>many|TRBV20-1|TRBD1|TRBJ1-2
CSATDRGFDYTF
TGCAGTGCGACAGACAGGGGCTTTGACTACACCTTC
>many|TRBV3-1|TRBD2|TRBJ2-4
CASSPRAGDAGSAKNIQYF
TGTGCCAGCAGCCCGCGGGCGGGAGATGCGGGGTCGGCCAAAAACATTCAGTACTTC
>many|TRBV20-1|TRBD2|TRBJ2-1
CSGAGVNEQFF
TGCAGTGGCGCGGGAGTGAATGAGCAGTTCTTC
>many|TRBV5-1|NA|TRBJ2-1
CASSSNYGEQFF
TGCGCCAGCAGCTCGAACTACGGTGAGCAGTTCTTC
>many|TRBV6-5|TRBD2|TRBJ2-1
CASSLKRERDNEQFF
TGTGCCAGCAGCCTTAAGCGGGAAAGGGACAATGAGCAGTTCTTC